What follows describes a single T cell receptor (beta chain). Primers included in the PCR were 60 Vbeta and 13 Jbeta primers. Generated by immunoSEQ multiplex PCR, the TCRdb table keeps only in-frame clones and is missing some. The sample lists some 180,000 clones; about four fifths were seen once. The data belong to a study of cytomegalovirus exposure and HLA in healthy donors. From germline, CDR1 is SGDLS and CDR2 YYNGEE. CDR3 size: 16 residues. The V segment lost 2 bases and the J segment 8 bases; nucleotides outside the gene matches: 14. This chain joins TRBV9 and TRBJ1-2, with TRBD1 matching over 8 bases. The clonotype comes from a woman in her 30s in good health and CMV-seronegative. The sequencing sample was made of PBMCs. The CDR3 coding sequence is TGTGCCAGCAGCGTTTCACGCAACAGGGGGTCTGAGGGCTACACCTTC. This encodes CASSVSRNRGSEGYTF.